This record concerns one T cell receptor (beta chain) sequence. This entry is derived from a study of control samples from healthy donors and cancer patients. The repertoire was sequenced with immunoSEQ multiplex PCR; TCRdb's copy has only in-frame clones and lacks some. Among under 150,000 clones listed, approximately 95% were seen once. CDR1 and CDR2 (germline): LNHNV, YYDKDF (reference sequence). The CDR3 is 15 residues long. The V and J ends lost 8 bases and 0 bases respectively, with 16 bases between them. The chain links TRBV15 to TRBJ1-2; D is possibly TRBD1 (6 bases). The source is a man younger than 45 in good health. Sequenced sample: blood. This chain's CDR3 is CATRQGGVSNYGYTF. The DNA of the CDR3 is TGTGCCACCCGACAAGGGGGGGTCTCTAACTATGGCTACACCTTC.